This record concerns one TCR beta chain sequence. What it binds is not known. Every patient was affected by relapse after autologous stem cell transplantation, while exposure to brentuximab vedotin was not uniform. Thawed PBMCs underwent magnetic negative selection to yield purified CD4+ T cells. This sample was taken from a study of PD-1 blockade in classical Hodgkin lymphoma. Whole-study results and caveats: Healthy donors reportedly exceeded newly diagnosed patients in baseline TCR diversity. There remain no defined causes for the repertoire differences, which possibly reflect disease activity or prior therapy.

Repertoires were generated with immunoSEQ multiplex PCR, while TCRdb's copy carries only in-frame clones and drops some. The sample carries over 8,500 clones, 80% to 85% recorded once. This clonotype was obtained from a human donor with classical Hodgkin lymphoma. The specimen was CD4+ T cells from blood, collected at baseline.

The CDR3 sequence is CASSPDGGRSKNIQYF. CDR3 DNA: TGTGCCAGCAGCCCGGACGGAGGGAGGTCCAAAAACATTCAGTACTTC. This sequence joins TRBV5-5 and TRBJ2-4; a possible D gene is TRBD2 (6 bases). V was trimmed by 4 bases and J by 2 bases, leaving 16 bases between them. The CDR3 runs 16 residues. Germline V lookup: CDR1 SGHKS, CDR2 YYEKEE (reference sequence).